This is a list of T cell receptor beta chains from one sample in a study of identical twins. MiXCR, applied by TCRdb to the 5' RACE reads, yields one record per CDR3 protein. The data show 640,000 or so distinct CDR3 sequences, with 6% to 6.5% seen just once and under 2% held by the top ten. Material for sequencing was naive T cells sorted from blood. The receptors were gathered from a man in his late teens or twenties in good health. CDR3s include the opening cysteine and the closing phenylalanine or tryptophan. D genes are given only for firm matches. Clone size, where shown, is once, few, many, or a class for clones that have expanded.

size	V	J	D	DNA	CDR3
few	TRBV4-2	TRBJ1-4	-	TGTGCCAGCAGCCAAGGGCCTCGTGGGGCCACTAATGAAAAACTGTTTTTT	CASSQGPRGATNEKLFF
many	TRBV9	TRBJ2-1	-	TGTGCCAGCAGCCCCAACCTTGGGATCAATGAGCAGTTCTTC	CASSPNLGINEQFF
many	TRBV5-6	TRBJ2-1	-	TGTGCCAGCAGCCAGAGGAGGCCGGGGGCGAGCTCCTACAATGAGCAGTTCTTC	CASSQRRPGASSYNEQFF
many	TRBV6-1	TRBJ2-7	-	TGTGCCAGCAGGAGGGGGGCCTCTTCCTACGAGCAGTACTTC	CASRRGASSYEQYF
many	TRBV5-1	TRBJ2-2	TRBD1	TGCGCCAGCAGCTCGACAGGGGGTTCCTTCGGGGAGCTGTTTTTT	CASSSTGGSFGELFF
many	TRBV10-3	TRBJ2-5	TRBD1	TGTGCCATCAGTGACGACAGGGTAGAAGAGACCCAGTACTTC	CAISDDRVEETQYF
once	TRBV10-3	TRBJ2-5	-	TGTGCCATCTTAGCGCAAGAGACCCAGTACTTC	CAILAQETQYF
-	TRBV27	TRBJ2-7	-	TGTGCCAGCGGAGTTAACCCGACCGTGTCAGGGCAGTACTTC	CASGVNPTVSGQYF
many	TRBV28	TRBJ2-7	-	TGTGCCAGCAGCAGGACAGATTCCTACGAGCAGTACTTC	CASSRTDSYEQYF
many	TRBV29-1	TRBJ2-2	-	TGCAGCGTTCCACGTCCGAACACCGGGGAGCTGTTTTTT	CSVPRPNTGELFF
-	TRBV24-1	TRBJ2-1	TRBD1	TGTGCCACCAGTGATCTCGACAGGGGGTATAACTACAATGAGCAGTTCTTC	CATSDLDRGYNYNEQFF
few	TRBV20-1	TRBJ2-4	-	TGCAGTGCTTGGGGGCGCAAAAACATTCAGTACTTC	CSAWGRKNIQYF
many	TRBV5-1	TRBJ2-3	TRBD1	TGCGCCAGCAGCTTCGGGACAGGCACAGATACGCAGTATTTT	CASSFGTGTDTQYF
few	TRBV6-2/TRBV6-3	TRBJ2-1	-	TGTGCCAGCAGTCCCGACAGAAATGTGGGGAATGAGCAGTTCTTC	CASSPDRNVGNEQFF
many	TRBV20-1	TRBJ2-1	-	TGCAGTCCCAAAGCAAGCGGAATGAATTACAATGAGCAGTTCTTC	CSPKASGMNYNEQFF
-	TRBV4-3	TRBJ2-1	-	TGCGCCAGCAGCCAAGTGAGTCAGGGCGGCCACAATGAGCAGTTCTTC	CASSQVSQGGHNEQFF
few	TRBV20-1	TRBJ1-5	TRBD1	TGCAGTGCTAGAGATTGGTCCAGGGGGGAACTTCAGCCCCAGCATTTT	CSARDWSRGELQPQHF
many	TRBV20-1	TRBJ2-2	TRBD2	TGCAGTGCTACCCCTAGCGGGAGGGACACCGGGGAGCTGTTTTTT	CSATPSGRDTGELFF
-	TRBV7-8	TRBJ2-2	-	TGTGCCACTAGGACAGTGAACACCGGGGAGCTGTTTTTT	CATRTVNTGELFF
-	TRBV28	TRBJ2-2	TRBD2	TGTGCCAGCAGTTTCGTAGGCCGACTAGCAAACACCGGGGAGCTGTTTTTT	CASSFVGRLANTGELFF